This note documents a single TCR beta chain sequence. Its antigen is as yet unknown. The sample is drawn from a study of cytomegalovirus exposure and HLA in healthy donors. Whole-study findings and limits: In a later analysis, compared with equally common non-associated chains, HLA-associated beta chains were more expanded. Through in vitro validation, three CMV-associated chains were shown to be specific for CMV antigens. Sequencing depth roughly uniform across donors was assumed in presence/absence analyses.

A multiplex PCR was run with 60 Vbeta primers and 13 Jbeta primers. TCRdb keeps only in-frame clones here, not all; method: immunoSEQ multiplex PCR. The sample holds some 52,000 clones. Germline V CDR1 and CDR2: MNHNS, SASEGT. V dropped 5 bases and J dropped 2 bases, with 10 bases sitting between them. The CDR3 is 14 amino acids. Material for sequencing was PBMCs. The chain recombines TRBV6-1 with TRBJ1-5, with D perhaps TRBD1 (6 bases). The clonotype originates from a woman aged 60-75 years in good health and CMV-seropositive. CDR3 loop: CASSSEGGNQPQHF. CDR3 bases: TGTGCCAGCAGTAGTGAGGGGGGCAATCAGCCCCAGCATTTT.